This TCR beta chain was profiled in a study of beta chain features in type 1 diabetes. Every bit of the isolated RNA underwent reverse transcription, so sequencing read expressed TCRB transcripts. Stem cell-like memory T cell samples underwent survey-depth immunoSEQ sequencing. They averaged around 1 million reads. Method: immunoSEQ multiplex PCR; TCRdb's copy keeps in-frame clones and lacks some. The table includes 90,000 to 110,000 clones, about 40% detected once. V was clipped by 6 bases and J by 4 bases, with 15 bases between them. Germline V gene sequence: CDR1 LGHNT, CDR2 FRNRAP. There are 14 residues in the CDR3. One heparinised draw of blood, averaging roughly 110 mL, came from each donor.

Sequences were obtained from stem cell memory CD4+ T cells from blood. This chain links TRBV12-5 with TRBJ1-1, with a possible D match to TRBD1 (5 bases). The TCR was taken from a woman aged 18-29 years in good health. The CDR3 reads CASGPGYSATEAFF. For the CDR3, the DNA is TGTGCTAGTGGCCCAGGGTACTCTGCCACTGAAGCTTTCTTT.